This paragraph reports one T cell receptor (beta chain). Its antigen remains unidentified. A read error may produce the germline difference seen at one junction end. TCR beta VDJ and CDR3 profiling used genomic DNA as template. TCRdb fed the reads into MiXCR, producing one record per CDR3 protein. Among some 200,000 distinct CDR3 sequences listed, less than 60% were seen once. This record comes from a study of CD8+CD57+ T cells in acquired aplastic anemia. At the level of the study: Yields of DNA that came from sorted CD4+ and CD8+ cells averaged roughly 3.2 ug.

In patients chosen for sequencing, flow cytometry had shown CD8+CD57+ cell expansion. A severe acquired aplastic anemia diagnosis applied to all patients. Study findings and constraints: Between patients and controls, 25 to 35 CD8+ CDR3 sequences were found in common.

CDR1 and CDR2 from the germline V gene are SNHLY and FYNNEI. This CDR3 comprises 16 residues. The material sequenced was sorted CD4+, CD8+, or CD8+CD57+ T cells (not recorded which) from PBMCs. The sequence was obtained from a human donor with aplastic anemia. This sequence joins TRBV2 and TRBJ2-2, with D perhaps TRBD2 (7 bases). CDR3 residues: CASASYGGAVTGELSW. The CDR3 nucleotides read TGTGCCAGCGCCTCCTATGGGGGGGCGGTGACCGGGGAGCTGTCTTGG.